Below are 25 T cell receptor beta chains sequenced from a single sample in a study of blood T cell repertoires in COVID-19. Measured with immunoSEQ multiplex PCR; TCRdb has only the in-frame clones, and not every one. Among 90,000 to 110,000 clones listed, over 75% were seen once. Sequenced sample: peripheral blood. These receptors were taken from a woman in her 50s with acute or convalescent COVID-19.

The chain links TRBV11-2 to TRBJ1-3; D not resolved. This CDR3 region has 14 residues. The V and J ends lost 4 bases and 4 bases respectively, with 11 bases between them. CDR1 is SGHAT, CDR2 FQNNGV, per germline. CDR3 residues: CASSSRGEGNTIYF. The CDR3 DNA follows: TGTGCCAGCAGCTCCCGGGGAGAGGGAAACACCATATATTTT.

In its sample, this clone was seen once. The rearrangement uses TRBV9 and TRBJ2-1, with 9 bases identical to TRBD2. The germline V gene encodes CDR1 SGDLS and CDR2 YYNGEE. This CDR3 is 14 amino acids long. Trimming at V came to 4 bases and at J to 9 bases, leaving 8 bases not matched to a gene. The CDR3 DNA reads TGTGCCAGCAGCAGGGCGGGGGGGCTGGTTGAGCAGTTCTTC. Its translation: CASSRAGGLVEQFF.

The V call is TRBV5-1, the J call TRBJ2-1; tentatively, D is TRBD2 (6 bases). This CDR3 has 14 amino acids. CDR1 is SGHRS and CDR2 is YFSETQ in the germline V gene. V gave up 0 bases and J gave up 5 bases, with 9 bases separating them. As DNA, the CDR3 is TGCGCCAGCAGCTTGGGGGACTCACACAATGAGCAGTTCTTC. Protein product: CASSLGDSHNEQFF.

The gene calls are TRBV5-4 and TRBJ2-7; 10 nucleotides align to TRBD1. The CDR3 has 15 amino acids. V trimming: 4 bases; J trimming: 9 bases; junction bases outside the gene matches: 13. Germline V gene sequence: CDR1 SGHNT, CDR2 YYREEE (reference sequence). CDR3 bases: TGTGCCAGCAGCCGATCCGGGACAGGGGCCTATGGGCAGTACTTC. Translation: CASSRSGTGAYGQYF.

The chain recombines TRBV6-1 with TRBJ2-5; perhaps TRBD2 as D (5 bases). CDR1 is MNHNS and CDR2 is SASEGT in the germline V gene. V lost 0 bases and J 5 bases, leaving 19 bases between the germline ends. The CDR3 covers 17 residues. The CDR3 is CASSEARVVRTGETQYF. The CDR3 DNA follows: TGTGCCAGCAGTGAAGCGCGAGTGGTGAGGACTGGGGAGACCCAGTACTTC.

The chain is built from TRBV7-2 and TRBJ1-1; D is undetermined. CDR1 is SGHTA and CDR2 is FQGNSA in the germline V gene. The germline V and J ends were trimmed by 3 bases and 3 bases, with 11 bases remaining between them. This CDR3 is built from 14 residues. The CDR3 bases are TGTGCCAGCAGCTTTGACACGGCCCACACTGAAGCTTTCTTT. Protein sequence: CASSFDTAHTEAFF. Complete variable domain (other parts from reference TRBV7-2 and TRBJ1-1): GAGVSQSPSNKVTEKGKDVELRCDPISGHTALYWYRQSLGQGLEFLIYFQGNSAPDKSGLPSDRFSAERTGGSVSTLTIQRTQQEDSAVYLCASSFDTAHTEAFFGQGTRLTVV.

The J gene is TRBJ2-3, the V gene TRBV9, with a tentative D call TRBD2 (6 bases). This CDR3 contains 14 residues. Per germline, CDR1 SGDLS and CDR2 YYNGEE. V was clipped by 4 bases and J by 0 bases, with 9 bases between them. CDR3 in amino acids: CASSIAVSTDTQYF. The CDR3 nucleotides read TGTGCCAGCAGCATAGCGGTGAGCACAGATACGCAGTATTTT.

V gene TRBV6-5 combines with J gene TRBJ1-1; no clear D gene. V was trimmed by 6 bases and J by 1 base, leaving 9 bases between them. CDR3 length: 13 residues. CDR1 is MNHEY, CDR2 SVGAGI, per germline. CDR3 amino acids: CASRKGGNTEAFF. The DNA of the CDR3 is TGTGCCAGCAGAAAAGGAGGGAACACTGAAGCTTTCTTT.

The genes are TRBV6-6 and TRBJ2-2, with 7 bases lining up with TRBD1. CDR3 length: 16 residues. In germline, CDR1 is MNHNY, CDR2 SVGAGI (reference sequence). V was pared by 2 bases and J by 3 bases, with 6 bases of the junction left unmatched. DNA for the CDR3: TGTGCCAGCAGTTACCTAAGACAGGGAGACACCGGGGAGCTGTTTTTT. It specifies CASSYLRQGDTGELFF.

The chain links TRBV5-8 to TRBJ1-6, with D possibly being TRBD1 (5 bases). V was trimmed by 4 bases and J by 4 bases, leaving 21 bases between them. Looked up from germline, CDR1 is SGHTS and CDR2 is YDEGEE. This CDR3 has 18 residues. CDR3 region: CASSLRAGKAQYNSPLHF. The CDR3 DNA sequence: TGTGCCAGCAGCCTAAGGGCAGGGAAGGCTCAATATAATTCACCCCTCCACTTT.

The chain is built from TRBV2 and TRBJ2-3; perhaps TRBD1 as D (6 bases). The V gene's germline CDR1 is SNHLY and CDR2 FYNNEI. Trimming took off 10 bases at V and 6 bases at J, with 20 bases between the two ends. There are 14 residues in the CDR3. The CDR3 protein is CATERDPRGDTQYF. CDR3 DNA sequence: TGTGCCACCGAGAGGGACCCTAGGGGGGATACGCAGTATTTT.

This chain joins TRBV15 and TRBJ1-4; 7 bases line up with TRBD1. CDR1 is LNHNV, CDR2 YYDKDF, per germline (reference sequence). CDR3 length equals 15 residues. V was pared by 6 bases and J by 8 bases, with 12 bases of the junction left unmatched. The CDR3 DNA reads as TGTGCCACCAGTCCCGGGGGACAGTTCAGGGAAAAACTGTTTTTT. This sequence encodes CATSPGGQFREKLFF.

This clone was recorded only once. The chain couples TRBV5-5 to TRBJ1-1; possibly TRBD1 for D (6 bases). Germline CDR1 is SGHKS and CDR2 is YYEKEE (reference sequence). With 3 bases removed from V and 7 bases from J, the gap between germline ends came to 16 bases. This CDR3 is 14 amino acids long. Here the CDR3 reads CASSSFGQGLEAFF. CDR3 nucleotides: TGTGCCAGCAGCTCATTTGGCCAGGGGCTTGAAGCTTTCTTT.

The V call is TRBV4-2, the J call TRBJ2-7, with a tentative D call TRBD1 (6 bases). Germline values: CDR1 LGHNA, CDR2 YNFKEQ. Trimming left V 0 bases short and J 2 bases short, with 17 bases between. This CDR3 is 17 amino acids long. This CDR3 reads CASSQDLTGTNTYEQYF. The CDR3 DNA reads as TGTGCCAGCAGCCAAGATTTAACCGGGACAAATACCTACGAGCAGTACTTC.

V is TRBV30 and J is TRBJ2-5; 10 bases line up with TRBD1. Germline CDR1 GTSNPN, CDR2 SVGIG (reference sequence). The CDR3 covers 18 residues. The ends lost 2 bases at V and 5 bases at J; junction bases unmatched: 17. In DNA form, the CDR3 reads TGTGCCTGGAGTACAGTGAAACCCGGGACAGGGGAGCTCGAGACCCAGTACTTC. Residues: CAWSTVKPGTGELETQYF.

The rearrangement joins TRBV6-1 to TRBJ2-7, with TRBD1 matching over 7 bases. Per the germline V gene, CDR1 is MNHNS and CDR2 is SASEGT. The CDR3 totals 15 residues. V lost 0 bases and J lost 2; bases outside the gene matches: 4. The CDR3 coding sequence is TGTGCCAGCAGTGAAGCGGACAGGACGGCCTACGAGCAGTACTTC. This sequence encodes CASSEADRTAYEQYF.

The chain combines TRBV5-1 with TRBJ1-4; D may be TRBD1 (6 bases). Trimming cost V 0 bases and J 1 base, with 13 bases left between them. Looked up from germline, CDR1 is SGHRS and CDR2 is YFSETQ. The CDR3 contains 17 residues. CDR3 loop: CASSLDIKGGTNEKLFF. The CDR3 coding sequence is TGCGCCAGCAGCTTGGATATAAAAGGGGGAACTAATGAAAAACTGTTTTTT.

Only one count was recorded for this clone. CDR3: CSVSGGMTGELFF. The CDR3 DNA reads TGCAGCGTCAGCGGGGGCATGACCGGGGAGCTGTTTTTT. The chain joins TRBV29-1 to TRBJ2-2, with TRBD2 matching 8 bases. The CDR3 has 13 residues. With V trimmed by 6 bases and J by 5 bases, 5 bases remained unmatched. Germline CDR1 is SQVTM and CDR2 is ANQGSEA.

The CDR3 loop is CSVPVRQVYGYTF. The CDR3 region has the DNA TGCAGCGTCCCGGTCCGACAAGTCTATGGCTACACCTTC. This rearrangement joins TRBV29-1 to TRBJ1-2; D gene unclear. Trimming cost V 6 bases and J 4 bases, with 15 bases left between them. The CDR3 has 13 amino acids. The V gene's germline CDR1 is SQVTM and CDR2 ANQGSEA.

The gene calls are TRBV6-6 and TRBJ1-2; 11 bases match TRBD1. From germline, CDR1 is MNHNY and CDR2 SVGAGI (reference sequence). The V and J ends lost 6 bases and 12 bases, in that order; junction bases with no gene match: 12. CDR3 length: 14 residues. The DNA for the CDR3 is TGTGCCAGCAGGCCTGGACCGGGACAGGGGGAGAACACCTTC. The encoded protein is CASRPGPGQGENTF.

This chain uses TRBV5-1 with TRBJ1-1; 7 bases are a match to TRBD1. The V segment lost 4 bases and the J segment 1 base; nucleotides outside the gene matches: 7. The CDR3 is made up of 15 amino acids. Germline lookup yields CDR1 SGHRS and CDR2 YFSETQ. This CDR3 is CASSLISGGNTEAFF. CDR3 in DNA: TGCGCCAGCAGCCTTATATCAGGGGGGAACACTGAAGCTTTCTTT.

This clone showed up just once. The chain uses TRBV19 and TRBJ1-5; 8 positions match TRBD1. The CDR3 loop spans 13 amino acids. Per germline, CDR1 LNHDA and CDR2 SQIVND (reference sequence). Germline trimming cut 8 bases from V and 5 bases from J; bases unmatched to any gene: 5. CDR3 bases: TGTGCCAGTCGGACAGGGCTCTATCAGCCCCAGCATTTT. Residues: CASRTGLYQPQHF. The whole variable domain, filled in from reference TRBV19 and TRBJ1-5, reads DGGITQSPKYLFRKEGQNVTLSCEQNLNHDAMYWYRQDPGQGLRLIYYSQIVNDFQKGDIAEGYSVSREKKESFPLTVTSAQKNPTAFYLCASRTGLYQPQHFGDGTRLSIL.

The V call is TRBV28, the J call TRBJ1-2; D gene ambiguous. This CDR3 has 13 residues. From germline, CDR1 is MDHEN and CDR2 SYDVKM. V was clipped by 5 bases and J by 6 bases, with 13 bases between them. CDR3 in DNA: TGTGCCAGCAGTCCCGGGTCTTCGAATGGCTACACCTTC. Protein product: CASSPGSSNGYTF.

The V gene is TRBV15, the J gene TRBJ2-4, with D maybe TRBD1 (6 bases). Germline V gene lookup returns CDR1 LNHNV and CDR2 YYDKDF (reference sequence). V was cut by 0 bases and J by 7 bases, with 13 bases left in between. The CDR3 runs to 15 residues. In DNA, the CDR3 is TGTGCCACCAGCAGAGACCTCGACCAGGGGAACATTCAGTACTTC. The encoded protein is CATSRDLDQGNIQYF. The full variable domain, with the rest looked up from reference TRBV15 and TRBJ2-4, is DAMVIQNPRYQVTQFGKPVTLSCSQTLNHNVMYWYQQKSSQAPKLLFHYYDKDFNNEADTPDNFQSRRPNTSFCFLDIRSPGLGDTAMYLCATSRDLDQGNIQYFGAGTRLSVL.

The chain employs TRBV18 and TRBJ1-5; D remains unclear. V was cut by 3 bases and J by 4 bases, with 7 bases left in between. This CDR3 is built from 13 residues. CDR1 and CDR2 from the germline V gene are KGHSH and LQKENI. CDR3 loop: CASSPTENQPQHF. The CDR3 bases are TGTGCCAGCTCACCGACGGAGAATCAGCCCCAGCATTTT.